Shown below are 23 T cell receptor beta chains from a single sample sequenced in a study of OX40 agonist ivuxolimab in advanced cancers. Repertoires were generated with immunoSEQ multiplex PCR, while TCRdb's copy carries only in-frame clones and drops some. The table has about 130,000 clones, approximately 90% seen once; the top ten hold 0.9% to 1.2%. Source: CD4+ or CD8+ T cells sorted from blood, taken in a trial of the OX40 agonist ivuxolimab. Receptors were obtained from an adult with an advanced solid tumor such as melanoma, head and neck, liver or kidney cancer.

This clone has only a few counts. The chain is built from TRBV19 and TRBJ1-5; the match to TRBD1 covers 8 bases. There are 15 residues in the CDR3. CDR1 and CDR2 from the germline V gene are LNHDA and SQIVND (reference sequence). The trim removed 8 bases at V and 3 bases at J, leaving 9 bases unmatched. CDR3 DNA: TGTGCCAGTCATGACGGACAGGGCGACAATCAGCCCCAGCATTTT. Translated: CASHDGQGDNQPQHF. The complete variable domain, with remaining parts taken from reference TRBV19 and TRBJ1-5, reads DGGITQSPKYLFRKEGQNVTLSCEQNLNHDAMYWYRQDPGQGLRLIYYSQIVNDFQKGDIAEGYSVSREKKESFPLTVTSAQKNPTAFYLCASHDGQGDNQPQHFGDGTRLSIL.

The V call is TRBV21-1, the J call TRBJ1-6; the table's TRBD1 call for D was not verified on the DNA. TRBV21-1 is recorded as a pseudogene. The CDR3 has 19 residues. CDR3 sequence (DNA): TGTGCCAGCAGCAAACCACAAAAATTTACAGGGCTAGGTCATTCACCCCTCCACTTT. Translated, it gives CASSKPQKFTGLGHSPLHF.

The CDR3 DNA reads TGTGCCAGCAGCCCCCCTGGACAGATGGATACGCAGTATTTT. Its translation: CASSPPGQMDTQYF. This sequence joins TRBV7-3 and TRBJ2-3; possibly TRBD1 for D (6 bases). The CDR3 is made up of 14 amino acids. Germline V gene data show CDR1 as SGHTA and CDR2 as FQGTGA. Trimming took off 5 bases at V and 6 bases at J, with 15 bases between the two ends.

The CDR3 region has the DNA TGTGCCAGCAGCGCGGGACTCGGACAGGGAAATGTATTCAATGAGCAGTTCTTC. Encoded protein: CASSAGLGQGNVFNEQFF. V usage is TRBV9 and J usage is TRBJ2-1; 8 bases agree with TRBD1. The CDR3 is 18 amino acids. Germline loops: CDR1 SGDLS, CDR2 YYNGEE. J was trimmed by 6 bases and V by 3 bases; bases with no gene match: 17.

This clone was seen just once. This chain connects TRBV21-1 to TRBJ1-5; whether TRBD1, the table's D call, matches the DNA was not checked. TRBV21-1 is a documented pseudogene. CDR3 size: 16 residues. The CDR3 DNA follows: TGTGCCAGCAGCAAACGTGATAACAGGGGCAATCAGCCCCAGCATTTT. As protein: CASSKRDNRGNQPQHF.

This chain joins TRBV11-2 and TRBJ2-1, with unresolved D. Germline CDR1 SGHAT, CDR2 FQNNGV. The CDR3 is 12 residues long. With 5 bases removed from V and 6 bases from J, the gap between germline ends came to 8 bases. DNA for the CDR3: TGTGCCAGCAGCCCCCTTTTCAATGAGCAGTTCTTC. Its protein product is CASSPLFNEQFF.

This clone was seen more than once but under ten times. The V gene is TRBV10-1, the J gene TRBJ1-5, with a tentative D call TRBD1 (5 bases). V gave up 4 bases and J gave up 7 bases, with 11 bases separating them. Germline assignment: CDR1 WNHNN and CDR2 SYGVQD (reference sequence). The CDR3 consists of 13 residues. This chain's CDR3 is CASSGGVQQPQHF. CDR3 sequence (DNA): TGCGCCAGCAGTGGGGGGGTCCAACAGCCCCAGCATTTT.

CDR3 loop: CASSLEGGAYNEQFF. The CDR3 nucleotides are TGTGCCAGCAGCTTAGAGGGGGGTGCCTACAATGAGCAGTTCTTC. The rearrangement uses TRBV7-9 and TRBJ2-1; D may correspond to TRBD1 or TRBD2 (6 bases each). The CDR3 contains 15 residues. Deletions cut 1 base from V and 2 bases from J, with 9 bases between. Germline CDR1 and CDR2: SEHNR and FQNEAQ (reference sequence).

This chain joins TRBV5-1 and TRBJ1-4, with unresolved D. The germline V and J ends were trimmed by 4 bases and 0 bases, with 13 bases remaining between them. Germline CDR1 is SGHRS and CDR2 is YFSETQ. The CDR3 is 16 residues long. The CDR3 sequence is CASSLGVSSTNEKLFF. CDR3 bases: TGCGCCAGCAGCCTTGGGGTCTCATCAACTAATGAAAAACTGTTTTTT.

The chain has TRBV19 and TRBJ1-2; 7 bases agree with TRBD1. CDR1 is LNHDA, CDR2 SQIVND, per germline (reference sequence). The CDR3 covers 16 residues. V shed 3 bases, J shed 5 bases, and the junction held 12 bases outside the gene matches. The CDR3 sequence: CASSIFEGGELYGYTF. As DNA, the CDR3 is TGTGCCAGTAGTATCTTTGAAGGGGGCGAGTTGTATGGCTACACCTTC.

This CDR3 is CASSGAGEVTYEQYF. The DNA of the CDR3 is TGTGCCAGCAGTGGAGCGGGAGAGGTAACCTACGAGCAGTACTTC. The chain uses TRBV28 and TRBJ2-7, with TRBD2 matching 8 bases. This CDR3 is 15 amino acids long. V lost 5 bases and J lost 2; bases outside the gene matches: 8. CDR1 is MDHEN and CDR2 is SYDVKM in the germline V gene.

The chain is built from TRBV10-3 and TRBJ1-1, with D maybe TRBD1 (6 bases). The CDR3 is 14 residues long. The germline V gene encodes CDR1 ENHRY and CDR2 SYGVKD. The V gene lost 7 bases and the J gene lost 4 bases, with 16 bases spanning the gap. The chain's CDR3 is CAITSTGSLTEAFF. DNA for the CDR3: TGTGCCATCACCTCGACAGGATCCCTCACTGAAGCTTTCTTT.

This chain links TRBV5-1 with TRBJ2-7, with 7 bases fitting TRBD2. V shed 2 bases and J 0 bases; nucleotides not matched to a gene: 8. The CDR3 is 16 residues long. The germline V gene has CDR1 SGHRS and CDR2 YFSETQ. The CDR3 protein is CASSLSSSGYSYEQYF. Written as DNA, the CDR3 is TGCGCCAGCAGCTTATCCTCTAGCGGCTACTCCTACGAGCAGTACTTC.

This clone was detected once. This chain links TRBV7-2 with TRBJ2-7; TRBD1 is a possible D gene (5 bases). From germline, CDR1 is SGHTA and CDR2 FQGNSA. Trimming pared 2 bases from V and 3 bases from J, leaving 11 bases between. The CDR3 is 14 residues long. In DNA, the CDR3 is TGTGCCAGCAGCTTACAGACAGTCGGCTACGAGCAGTACTTC. Protein: CASSLQTVGYEQYF.

The chain links TRBV5-1 to TRBJ1-1; D may be TRBD1 (5 bases). The CDR3 totals 14 residues. Germline values: CDR1 SGHRS, CDR2 YFSETQ. V lost 3 bases, J lost 4 bases, and 13 bases lay in between. Here the CDR3 DNA reads TGCGCCAGCAGCTCTCTTTTGGGGGGCACTGAAGCTTTCTTT. This sequence encodes CASSSLLGGTEAFF.

The genes are TRBV5-1 and TRBJ1-2, with D possibly matching TRBD1 (5 bases). V was cut by 4 bases and J by 0 bases, with 13 bases left in between. Germline V gene sequence: CDR1 SGHRS, CDR2 YFSETQ. The CDR3 length is 15 residues. The CDR3 bases are TGCGCCAGCAGCATAGGGGCAGGCGCTAACTATGGCTACACCTTC. It specifies CASSIGAGANYGYTF.

The chain links TRBV5-5 to TRBJ1-5, with TRBD1 matching over 8 bases. V lost 6 bases, J lost 1 base, and 6 bases stayed unmatched. Germline V gene sequence: CDR1 SGHKS, CDR2 YYEKEE (reference sequence). The CDR3 is 15 amino acids. The CDR3 protein is CASNPGGGSNQPQHF. As DNA, the CDR3 is TGTGCCAGCAACCCAGGGGGCGGAAGCAATCAGCCCCAGCATTTT.

This clone was seen once. This chain uses TRBV7-2 with TRBJ1-2, with unresolved D. The CDR3 runs to 15 residues. V was trimmed by 5 bases and J by 7 bases, leaving 20 bases between them. Germline loops: CDR1 SGHTA, CDR2 FQGNSA. The CDR3 nucleotides read TGTGCCAGCAGCCCAGAGTCCCCTTCCACTCGTGGCTACACCTTC. It specifies CASSPESPSTRGYTF.

The chain couples TRBV5-1 to TRBJ1-6; D call uncertain. Germline V gives CDR1 SGHRS, CDR2 YFSETQ. The CDR3 runs to 14 residues. Trimming stripped 5 bases from V and 9 bases from J, with 15 bases between. CDR3 DNA sequence: TGCGCCAGCAGATCGGGAGTCGGAAGTTCACCCCTCCACTTT. Amino acid sequence: CASRSGVGSSPLHF. Using reference TRBV5-1 and TRBJ1-6 for the parts outside the CDR3, the full variable domain is KAGVTQTPRYLIKTRGQQVTLSCSPISGHRSVSWYQQTPGQGLQFLFEYFSETQRNKGNFPGRFSGRQFSNSRSEMNVSTLELGDSALYLCASRSGVGSSPLHFGNGTRLTVT.

The chain recombines TRBV30 with TRBJ1-5; the D gene is possibly TRBD1 (5 bases). This CDR3 contains 15 residues. V dropped 2 bases and J dropped 0 bases, with 11 bases sitting between them. Germline assignment: CDR1 GTSNPN and CDR2 SVGIG (reference sequence). CDR3 protein: CAWSRKGNSNQPQHF. As DNA, the CDR3 is TGTGCCTGGAGTCGTAAGGGGAATAGCAATCAGCCCCAGCATTTT.

This rearrangement joins TRBV27 to TRBJ1-1, with 8 bases identical to TRBD1. V trimming: 5 bases; J trimming: 5 bases; junction bases outside the gene matches: 10. Germline CDR1 and CDR2: MNHEY and SMNVEV (reference sequence). This CDR3 is 15 amino acids long. As DNA, the CDR3 is TGTGCCAGCAGTGCCCTCCAGGGGGCAAGAACTGAAGCTTTCTTT. Encoded protein: CASSALQGARTEAFF.

J is TRBJ2-2 and V is TRBV19; the D gene is possibly TRBD2 (5 bases). This CDR3 contains 13 residues. V was trimmed by 0 bases and J by 8 bases, leaving 7 bases between them. CDR1 and CDR2 (germline): LNHDA, SQIVND (reference sequence). This chain's CDR3 is CASSIDPGGELFF. The CDR3 bases are TGTGCCAGTAGTATAGACCCGGGGGGGGAGCTGTTTTTT.

The V and J genes are TRBV29-1 and TRBJ2-2, with 8 bases fitting TRBD1. CDR1 and CDR2 (germline): SQVTM, ANQGSEA. The V gene end was trimmed by 2 bases and the J gene end by 1 base; junction bases not matched to a gene: 15. The CDR3 sequence is 19 residues long. DNA of the CDR3: TGCAGCGTTGAAAAGGGGGACGCCCAGGGGGCCCAGAACACCGGGGAGCTGTTTTTT. This encodes CSVEKGDAQGAQNTGELFF.